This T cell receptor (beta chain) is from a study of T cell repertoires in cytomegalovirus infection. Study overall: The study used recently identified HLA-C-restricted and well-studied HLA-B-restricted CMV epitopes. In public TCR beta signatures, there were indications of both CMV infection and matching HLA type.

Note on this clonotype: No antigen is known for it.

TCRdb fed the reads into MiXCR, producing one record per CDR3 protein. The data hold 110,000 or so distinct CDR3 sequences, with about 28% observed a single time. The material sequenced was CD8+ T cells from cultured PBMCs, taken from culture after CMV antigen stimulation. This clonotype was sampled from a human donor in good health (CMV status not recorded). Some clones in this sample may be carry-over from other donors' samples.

DNA for the CDR3: TGTGCCAGCAGTTTTCCCCGCCAGGCAATGACTGAAGCTTTCTTT. The encoded protein is CASSFPRQAMTEAFF. The chain employs TRBV12-3 or TRBV12-4 and TRBJ1-1; D is undetermined. The CDR3 is 15 residues long. Between the trimmed V and J ends, which lost 3 bases and 5 bases, there was a span of 16 bases.